Reported below is one TCR beta chain. Its antigen remains unidentified. A read error is possible here, since a much larger clone lies one base away. This entry belongs to a study of blood T cells in healthy people across ages (dated by TCRdb to between 2014 and 2017). A note on the overall study: Template switching captured roughly one uniquely barcoded TCR beta cDNA molecule per two T cells in model experiments. The donors were divided into four age groups: young (average approximately 15 years), middle-aged (around 41), aged (about 56) and long-lived (roughly 82). For two donors (one aged 18 to 30 and one aged 80 or older), the study analyzed two additional independent replicas of 1 million unique cDNA reads from the same blood draw. The study measured age-related changes in TCR beta repertoire diversity using deep sequencing normalized with unique cDNA molecular identifiers. To avoid experimental bias, donors of different ages were randomly spread across the sequencing lanes. Findings and caveats that apply to the study as a whole: Donor CMV infection status was unknown, potentially confounding age-related changes in expanded clonotypes. Estimates of total diversity based on one million sequenced T cells were considered lower bounds and underestimates. As age increased, observed TCR beta diversity per million T cells dropped in a roughly linear way, and a significant reduction was already evident by age 40. Observed TCR beta diversity correlated strongly with the percentage of naive T cells measured by flow cytometry. Bulk unsorted PBMC profiling prevented conclusive comparison of naive and antigen-experienced compartments. The long-lived group showed more naive CD4+ T cells, fewer expanded clones and increased TCR diversity than the aged group, suggesting age selection.

Including the terminal cysteine and phenylalanine, the CDR3 comprises 14 residues. Only the CDR3 DNA is retained, 42 bases long and in frame from the first base. CDR1 is given as SGHNT and CDR2 as YYREEE, both from the germline V gene (reference sequence). The junction shows trimming of 2 bases on V and 6 bases on J, plus 15 bases between the germline ends. The roughly 42 donors, aged roughly 6 to 95 years, were systemically healthy Caucasian individuals from Russia. Ten milliliters of peripheral blood were drawn from each donor into EDTA-treated Vacutainer tubes. Ficoll-Paque density-gradient centrifugation was used to isolate PBMCs, with at least 6.5 million per sample. Trizol reagent was used to extract total RNA from the PBMCs, yielding at least 6 micrograms per sample. Naive CD45RAhigh/CD27high T cell percentages were measured by flow cytometry on a PBMC aliquot from every donor. The protocol used for the library was 5' RACE. The listed sequencing device is Illumina HiSeq 2500. A second PCR of 7 to 11 cycles was run with a J-beta primer mix and a sample-barcoded 5' primer. A unique molecular identifier was introduced onto each TCR beta cDNA molecule by a template-switch 5' adaptor carrying 12 random nucleotides. Each sample yielded at least 3 million CDR3-containing paired-end reads. First-strand cDNA synthesis was performed from all RNA using the Mint cDNA synthesis kit, with priming by a TRBC-specific oligonucleotide. After uracil-DNA glycosylase treatment, a first 18-cycle PCR used universal primers M1SS and BC2_uni_R on all cDNA. The authors processed their data as follows. Normalization of each sample was performed by random selection of 1 million high-quality reads, each carrying a distinct molecular identifier. Reads with shared molecular identifiers were discarded instead of being binned into consensus sequences. CDR3 identification, clonotype clustering and error correction used MiTCR with a Q25 quality threshold and the strictest error-elimination algorithm. A nonparametric unseen species model with Euler transformation was used to estimate lower-bound total TCR beta diversity. The public reads were reanalyzed by TCRdb: fastp trimming at Q25, MiXCR alignment, in-frame beta chains only. All rows with the same CDR3 protein become a single entry with the most common DNA and genes. The V and J calls follow TCRdb's processing rather than the paper's. Recorded for this sample are hundreds of thousands of distinct CDR3 sequences; 32% of them occurred a single time. 15% of the sample is held by the ten biggest clonotypes.

Sequencing was performed on blood. The chain uses TRBV5-4 and TRBJ2-7; the D region possibly corresponds to TRBD1 (6 bases align). The TCR originated in a woman over 75 in good health. Donor details come from another sample of the same person, matched by shared clones. This receptor has the CDR3 CASSFEGVRGEQYF. The DNA sequence is given as TGTGCCAGCAGCTTTGAGGGGGTTCGTGGCGAGCAGTACTTC.